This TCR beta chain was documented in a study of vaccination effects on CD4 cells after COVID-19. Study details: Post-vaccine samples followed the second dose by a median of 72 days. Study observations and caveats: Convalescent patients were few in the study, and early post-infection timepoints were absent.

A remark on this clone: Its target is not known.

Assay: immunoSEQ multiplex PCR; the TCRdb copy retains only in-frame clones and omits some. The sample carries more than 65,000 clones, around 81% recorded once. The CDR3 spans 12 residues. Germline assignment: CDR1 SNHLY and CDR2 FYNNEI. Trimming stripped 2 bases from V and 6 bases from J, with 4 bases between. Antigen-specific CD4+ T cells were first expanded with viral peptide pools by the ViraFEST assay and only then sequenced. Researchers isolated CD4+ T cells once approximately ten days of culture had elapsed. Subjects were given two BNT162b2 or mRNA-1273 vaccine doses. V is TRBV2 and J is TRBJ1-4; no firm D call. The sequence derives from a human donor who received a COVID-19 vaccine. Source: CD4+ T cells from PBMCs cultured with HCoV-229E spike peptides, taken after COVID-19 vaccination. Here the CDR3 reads CASSEPDEKLFF. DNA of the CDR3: TGTGCCAGCAGTGAACCCGATGAAAAACTGTTTTTT.